These 9 T cell receptor beta chains came from one sample sequenced in a study of cytotoxic CD8 clonotypes in ibrutinib-treated CLL. Clones were sequenced by immunoSEQ multiplex PCR, and TCRdb holds only the in-frame ones, with some missing. Found here are about 300,000 clones, approximately 76% of them singletons; the top ten hold about 5.3%. The sample in question was PBMCs, obtained at disease progression, from a patient treated with ibrutinib. These receptors came from a human donor with chronic lymphocytic leukemia.

The V call is TRBV2, the J call TRBJ2-7, with 8 bases matching TRBD2. The germline V gene encodes CDR1 SNHLY and CDR2 FYNNEI. The CDR3 spans 13 residues. V shed 7 bases and J 7 bases; nucleotides not matched to a gene: 9. CDR3 region: CASTGLAKGEQYF. The CDR3 bases are TGTGCCAGCACCGGACTAGCCAAGGGGGAGCAGTACTTC.

There are a few counts of this clone. The rearrangement links TRBV6-5 to TRBJ2-7; D remains unclear. This CDR3 spans 12 amino acids. The ends were cut back, 5 bases at V and 2 bases at J, with 7 bases in the middle. In germline, CDR1 is MNHEY, CDR2 SVGAGI. CDR3 sequence reads: CASSPQPYEQYF. The CDR3 DNA sequence: TGTGCCAGCAGTCCGCAGCCCTACGAGCAGTACTTC.

This clone was picked up a small number of times. This rearrangement joins TRBV7-8 to TRBJ2-7, with D perhaps matching TRBD1 (5 bases). Trimming removed 2 bases from V and 2 bases from J, with 10 bases in between. CDR1 is SGHVS, CDR2 FQNEAQ, per germline. The CDR3 contains 14 residues. The CDR3, as DNA: TGTGCCAGCAGCTTATCAGGGTGGACCTACGAGCAGTACTTC. Encoded protein: CASSLSGWTYEQYF.

This clone was observed a few times. The V and J genes are TRBV5-1 and TRBJ2-7; 9 bases are a match to TRBD2. The V and J ends lost 3 bases and 3 bases, in that order; junction bases with no gene match: 4. The CDR3 contains 14 residues. The germline gives CDR1 SGHRS, CDR2 YFSETQ. CDR3 coding DNA: TGCGCCAGCAGCTGGGGACTAGCCCACTACGAGCAGTACTTC. It encodes CASSWGLAHYEQYF.

The chain has TRBV7-6 and TRBJ2-7, with 11 bases aligning to TRBD2. There are 14 residues in the CDR3. V shed 0 bases and J 5 bases; nucleotides not matched to a gene: 0. Germline assignment: CDR1 SGHVS and CDR2 FNYEAQ. CDR3 sequence (DNA): TGTGCCAGCAGCTTAGCGGGACTAGCGGACGAGCAGTACTTC. Amino acids: CASSLAGLADEQYF.

This clone has more than one count but fewer than ten. This chain uses TRBV2 with TRBJ1-5, with D hard to call. This CDR3 has 15 residues. Germline V gene lookup returns CDR1 SNHLY and CDR2 FYNNEI. V was trimmed by 2 bases and J by 0 bases, leaving 8 bases between them. In nucleotides, the CDR3 is TGTGCCAGCAGTGAATCCTCGTATAGCAATCAGCCCCAGCATTTT. Protein: CASSESSYSNQPQHF. The variable domain in full, with the rest retrieved from reference TRBV2 and TRBJ1-5, is EPEVTQTPSHQVTQMGQEVILRCVPISNHLYFYWYRQILGQKVEFLVSFYNNEISEKSEIFDDQFSVERPDGSNFTLKIRSTKLEDSAMYFCASSESSYSNQPQHFGDGTRLSIL.

This clone was counted a single time. The chain links TRBV27 to TRBJ1-4; D is possibly TRBD1 (5 bases). Trimming shortened V by 5 bases and J by 3 bases, and 16 bases separated the two germline ends. From germline, CDR1 is MNHEY and CDR2 SMNVEV (reference sequence). The CDR3 sequence is 16 residues long. The CDR3 is CASSPRGWRSNEKLFF. The DNA of the CDR3 is TGTGCCAGCAGTCCGAGGGGATGGCGTTCTAATGAAAAACTGTTTTTT.

The chain has TRBV6-6 and TRBJ2-7; D ambiguous. V was pared by 4 bases and J by 7 bases, with 11 bases between. Germline V gene lookup returns CDR1 MNHNY and CDR2 SVGAGI (reference sequence). The CDR3 has 12 amino acids. For the CDR3, the DNA is TGTGCCAGCAGTTCCCGGACCCTGGAGCAGTACTTC. This encodes CASSSRTLEQYF.

The chain recombines TRBV6-5 with TRBJ1-2; 8 bases align to TRBD1. The length of the CDR3 is 14 residues. The J segment lost 2 bases and the V segment lost 5 bases, leaving 4 bases of the junction unmatched. Germline V CDR1 and CDR2: MNHEY, SVGAGI. CDR3 loop: CASSPGQENYGYTF. As DNA, the CDR3 is TGTGCCAGCAGTCCGGGACAGGAAAACTATGGCTACACCTTC.